These 9 T cell receptor beta chains originate from one sample sequenced in a study of blood T cells in healthy people across ages. Through a sample-barcoded 5' primer and a J-beta primer mix, a second PCR was run for about 7 to 12 cycles. MiXCR, applied by TCRdb to the 5' RACE reads, yields one record per CDR3 protein. This sample has over 300,000 distinct CDR3 sequences, with roughly half found just once. Source material: blood. The receptors shown here come from a man aged 60-69 years in good health.

This clonotype was seen once. A much larger clone lies one base from this, so it may be a read error. This rearrangement joins TRBV4-3 to TRBJ2-1; TRBD2 matches at 13 bases. Germline V gene sequence: CDR1 LGHNA, CDR2 YSLEER. This CDR3 comprises 15 residues. CDR3 protein: CASGQLAGGGKGQFF. The DNA for the CDR3 is TGCGCCAGCGGCCAACTAGCGGGAGGGGGCAAGGGGCAGTTCTTC.

CDR3 coding DNA: TGTGCCAGCAGCGTAGAGGGGGACCCCGACACTGAAGCTTTCTTT. It codes for CASSVEGDPDTEAFF. This chain uses TRBV9 with TRBJ1-1; D is perhaps TRBD1 (6 bases). CDR3 size: 15 residues. V lost 0 bases and J 3 bases, leaving 12 bases between the germline ends. Germline V gene sequence: CDR1 SGDLS, CDR2 YYNGEE.

This clonotype was seen more than once but under ten times. The V call is TRBV6-6, the J call TRBJ1-2; D is undetermined. Germline assignment: CDR1 MNHNY and CDR2 SVGAGI (reference sequence). This CDR3 spans 10 amino acids. The germline V and J ends were trimmed by 4 bases and 8 bases, with 5 bases remaining between them. The CDR3 here is CASSWRGYTF. Here the CDR3 DNA reads TGTGCCAGCAGTTGGCGGGGCTACACCTTC.

The rearrangement links TRBV29-1 to TRBJ2-3; D gene uncertain. Germline V gene lookup returns CDR1 SQVTM and CDR2 ANQGSEA. This CDR3 comprises 12 residues. The V gene lost 8 bases and the J gene lost 3 bases, with 12 bases spanning the gap. As DNA, the CDR3 is TGCAGCTCAACAGCTTTAACAGATACGCAGTATTTT. Its protein is CSSTALTDTQYF.

As concerns this clonotype: At one of its ends the junction is not consistent with the germline gene, which may arise from a read error. The rearrangement links TRBV7-9 to TRBJ2-3, with D possibly matching TRBD1 (6 bases). Germline loops: CDR1 SEHNR, CDR2 FQNEAQ (reference sequence). CDR3 size: 13 residues. This CDR3 reads CASSRGDTDMQYF. The CDR3 DNA reads TGTGCCAGCAGCCGAGGGGACACAGATATGCAGTATTTT.

This clonotype was counted many times. The V and J genes are TRBV7-6 and TRBJ2-3; TRBD2 matches 8 bases. J gave up 8 bases and V 2 bases, and 18 bases lay outside the gene matches. Germline assignment: CDR1 SGHVS and CDR2 FNYEAQ. This CDR3 region has 18 residues. CDR3 protein: CASSLMAGTRGFIGTQYF. The CDR3, as DNA: TGTGCCAGCAGCTTAATGGCCGGGACTAGGGGGTTCATAGGTACGCAGTATTTT.

The table lists this clonotype with a few counts. The chain uses TRBV7-2 and TRBJ2-7; tentatively, D is TRBD2 (6 bases). Germline loops: CDR1 SGHTA, CDR2 FQGNSA. V was trimmed by 4 bases and J by 1 base, leaving 11 bases between them. The CDR3 consists of 14 residues. This CDR3 reads CASSSRDPSYEQYF. Written as DNA, the CDR3 is TGTGCCAGCAGCTCGCGGGACCCGTCCTACGAGCAGTACTTC.

The rearrangement joins TRBV20-1 to TRBJ2-7; TRBD2 matches at 7 bases. The V segment lost 1 base and the J segment 1 base; nucleotides outside the gene matches: 7. This CDR3 region has 15 residues. Germline V gene lookup returns CDR1 DFQATT and CDR2 SNEGSKA (reference sequence). CDR3 sequence (DNA): TGCAGTGCTAGAGGGTTCACTAGCGAGTCCTACGAGCAGTACTTC. It encodes CSARGFTSESYEQYF.

The chain combines TRBV7-8 with TRBJ1-1; D possibly corresponds to TRBD1 (5 bases). The germline CDR1 and CDR2 sequences are SGHVS and FQNEAQ. Between the trimmed V and J ends, which lost 1 base and 3 bases, there was a span of 21 bases. The CDR3 runs to 18 residues. DNA of the CDR3: TGTGCCAGCAGCTTAGGGGGCTCCAGTCGGGGAGTGTACACTGAAGCTTTCTTT. Its protein is CASSLGGSSRGVYTEAFF.